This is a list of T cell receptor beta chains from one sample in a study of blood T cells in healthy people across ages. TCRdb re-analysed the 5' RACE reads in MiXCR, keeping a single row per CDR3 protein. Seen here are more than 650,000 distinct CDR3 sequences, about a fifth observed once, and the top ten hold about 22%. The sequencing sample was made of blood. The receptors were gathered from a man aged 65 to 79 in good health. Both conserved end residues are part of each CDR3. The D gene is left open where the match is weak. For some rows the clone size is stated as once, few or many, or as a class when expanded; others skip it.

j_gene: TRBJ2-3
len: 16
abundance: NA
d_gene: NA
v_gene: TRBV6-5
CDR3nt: TGTGCCAGCAGTTACTCGAAACCCAGGGTAGGGGATACGCAGTATTTT
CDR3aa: CASSYSKPRVGDTQYF

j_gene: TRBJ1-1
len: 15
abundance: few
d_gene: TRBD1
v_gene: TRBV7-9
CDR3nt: TGTGCCAGCAGCTACAATACAGGGGGCGGCACTGAAGCTTTCTTT
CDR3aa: CASSYNTGGGTEAFF

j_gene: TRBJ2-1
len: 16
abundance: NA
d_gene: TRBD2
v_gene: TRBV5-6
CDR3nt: TGTGCCAGCAGCTTTGCAGCGGGGGGTGCCTACAATGAGCAGTTCTTC
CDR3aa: CASSFAAGGAYNEQFF

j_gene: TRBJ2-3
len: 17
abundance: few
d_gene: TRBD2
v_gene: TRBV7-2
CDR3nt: TGTGCCAGCAGCTTAGGTGGACTAGCGCTGAGCACAGATACGCAGTATTTT
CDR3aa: CASSLGGLALSTDTQYF

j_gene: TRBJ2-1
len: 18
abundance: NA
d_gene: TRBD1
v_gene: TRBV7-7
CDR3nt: TGTGCCAGCAGCTTAGTAGCAAGGGACAGACTAATTTACAATGAGCAGTTCTTC
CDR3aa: CASSLVARDRLIYNEQFF

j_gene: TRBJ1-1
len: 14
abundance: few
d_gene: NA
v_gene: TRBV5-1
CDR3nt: TGCGCCAGCAGCTTGGAGGTTGCGAACACTGAAGCTTTCTTT
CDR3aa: CASSLEVANTEAFF

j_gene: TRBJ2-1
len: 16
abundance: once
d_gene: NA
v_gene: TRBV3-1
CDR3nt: TGTGCCAGCAGCCAATTACGCGGTACTGCCTACAATGAGCAGTTCTTC
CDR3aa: CASSQLRGTAYNEQFF

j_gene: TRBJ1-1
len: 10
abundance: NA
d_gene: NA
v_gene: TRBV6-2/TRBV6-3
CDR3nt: TGTGCCAGCAGATACACTGAAGCTTTCTTT
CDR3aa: CASRYTEAFF

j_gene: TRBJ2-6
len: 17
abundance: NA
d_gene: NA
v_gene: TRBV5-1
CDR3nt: TGCGCCAGCAGCCCCTGGGCCTCTGGAGGTGGGGCCAACGTCCTGACTTTC
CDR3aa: CASSPWASGGGANVLTF

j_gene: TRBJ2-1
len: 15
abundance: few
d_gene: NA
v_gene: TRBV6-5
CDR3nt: TGTGCCAGCAGGCCAGCTGAGGACTCCTACAATGAGCAGTTCTTC
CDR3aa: CASRPAEDSYNEQFF

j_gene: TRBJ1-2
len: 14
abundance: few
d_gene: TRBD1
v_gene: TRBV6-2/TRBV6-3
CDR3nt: TGTGCCAGCACCACGTACAGGGGGGACTATGGCTACACCTTC
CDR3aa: CASTTYRGDYGYTF

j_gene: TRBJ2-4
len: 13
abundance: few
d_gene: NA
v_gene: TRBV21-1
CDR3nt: TGTGCCAGCAGCAAATTGAGGGAGAGTATTCAGTACTTC
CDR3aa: CASSKLRESIQYF

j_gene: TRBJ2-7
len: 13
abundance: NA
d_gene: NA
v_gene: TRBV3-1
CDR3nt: TGTGCCAGCAGCCTAACTGGTTACTACGAGCAGTACTTC
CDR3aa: CASSLTGYYEQYF

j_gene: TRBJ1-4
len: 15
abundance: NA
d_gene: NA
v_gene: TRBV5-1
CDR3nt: TGCGCCAGCAGCCCCAGGGGAGGGGGTGATGAAAAACTGTTTTTT
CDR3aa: CASSPRGGGDEKLFF

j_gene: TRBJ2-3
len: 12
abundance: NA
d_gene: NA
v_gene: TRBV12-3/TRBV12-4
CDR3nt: TGTGCCAGCAGCGGAGCGGCAGATACGCAGTATTTT
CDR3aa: CASSGAADTQYF

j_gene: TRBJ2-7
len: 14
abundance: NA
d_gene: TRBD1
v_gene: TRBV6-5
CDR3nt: TGTGCCAGCAGTTACGACAGGGGTCTCAACGAGCAGTACTTC
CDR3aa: CASSYDRGLNEQYF

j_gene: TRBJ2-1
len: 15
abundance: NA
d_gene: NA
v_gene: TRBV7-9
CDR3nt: TGTGCCAGCAGCTTAGAAACTACGCCCTACAATGAGCAGTTCTTC
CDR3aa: CASSLETTPYNEQFF

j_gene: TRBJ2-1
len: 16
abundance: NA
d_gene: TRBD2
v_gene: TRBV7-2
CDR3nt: TGTGCCAGCAGCTGGGGACTAGCTCCCCCCTTCGTTGAGCAGTTCTTC
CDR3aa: CASSWGLAPPFVEQFF

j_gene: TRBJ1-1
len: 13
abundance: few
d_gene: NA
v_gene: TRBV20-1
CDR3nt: TGCAGTGCTAGAGAAGAGGGGCACACTGAAGCTTTCTTT
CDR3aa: CSAREEGHTEAFF

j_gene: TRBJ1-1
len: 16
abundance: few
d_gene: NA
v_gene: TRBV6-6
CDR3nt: TGTGCCAGCAGTTACTCTGTGGGGCGTCGGAACACTGAAGCTTTCTTT
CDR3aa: CASSYSVGRRNTEAFF

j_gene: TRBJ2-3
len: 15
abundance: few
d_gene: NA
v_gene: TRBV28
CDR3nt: TGTGCCAGCAGTTTCTCTCTCCCGCCCACAGATACGCAGTATTTT
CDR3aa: CASSFSLPPTDTQYF

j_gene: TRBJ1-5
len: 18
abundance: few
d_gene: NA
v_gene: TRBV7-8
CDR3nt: TGTGCCAGCAGCTTGGTGACGGCCGGGACAAATAGCAATCAGCCCCAGCATTTT
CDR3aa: CASSLVTAGTNSNQPQHF

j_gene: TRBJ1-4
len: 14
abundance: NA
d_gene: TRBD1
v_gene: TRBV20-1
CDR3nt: TGCAGTGCTAGGACGACAGGGATGAGTGAAAAACTGTTTTTT
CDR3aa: CSARTTGMSEKLFF

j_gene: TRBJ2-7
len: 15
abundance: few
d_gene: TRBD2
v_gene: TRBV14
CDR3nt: TGTGCCAGCAGTTACTCTAGCGGGGGGCCGGGAGAGCAGTACTTC
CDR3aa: CASSYSSGGPGEQYF

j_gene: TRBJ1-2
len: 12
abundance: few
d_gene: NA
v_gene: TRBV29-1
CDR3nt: TGCAGCGACCAGGGGTTGGTCTATGGCTACACCTTC
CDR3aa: CSDQGLVYGYTF

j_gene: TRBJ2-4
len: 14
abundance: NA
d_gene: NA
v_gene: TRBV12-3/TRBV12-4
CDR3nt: TGTGCCAGCAGTAAACAGGGAGCCAAAAACATTCAGTACTTC
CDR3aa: CASSKQGAKNIQYF

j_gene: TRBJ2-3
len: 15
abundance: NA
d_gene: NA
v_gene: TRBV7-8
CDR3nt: TGTGCCAGCAGCTTAGTAGTTGGCTTCACAGATACGCAGTATTTT
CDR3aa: CASSLVVGFTDTQYF

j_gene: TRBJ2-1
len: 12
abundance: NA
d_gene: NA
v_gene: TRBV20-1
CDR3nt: TGCAGTGCTAGAGATCAACTCAATGAGCAGTTCTTC
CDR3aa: CSARDQLNEQFF

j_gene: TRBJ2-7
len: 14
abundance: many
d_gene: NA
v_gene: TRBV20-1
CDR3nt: TGCAGTGCTAGTTTGGGGGCGCCCTACGGAGAGCAGTACTTC
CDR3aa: CSASLGAPYGEQYF

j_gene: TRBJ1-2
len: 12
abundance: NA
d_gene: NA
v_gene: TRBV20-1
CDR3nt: TGCAGTGCTAGGGTAGCGAGTTATGGCTACACCTTC
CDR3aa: CSARVASYGYTF

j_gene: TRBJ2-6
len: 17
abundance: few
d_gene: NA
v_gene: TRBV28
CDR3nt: TGTGCCAGCAGTCCGATGGACGCCCCCTCTGGGGCCAACGTCCTGACTTTC
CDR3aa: CASSPMDAPSGANVLTF

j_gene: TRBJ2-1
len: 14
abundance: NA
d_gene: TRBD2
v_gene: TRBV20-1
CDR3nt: TGCAGTGCTAGAGGGGTTAGCGGGTTAAATGAGCAGTTCTTC
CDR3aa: CSARGVSGLNEQFF

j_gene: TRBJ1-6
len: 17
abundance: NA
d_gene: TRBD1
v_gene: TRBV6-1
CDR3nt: TGTGCCAGCAGTCGCCTACCCGGGACAGGGGATAATTCACCCCTCCACTTT
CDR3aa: CASSRLPGTGDNSPLHF

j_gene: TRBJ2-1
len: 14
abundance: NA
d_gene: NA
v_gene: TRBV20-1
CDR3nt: TGCAGTGCTAGAGATCAATTCGCGGTCGGGGAGCAGTTCTTC
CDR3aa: CSARDQFAVGEQFF

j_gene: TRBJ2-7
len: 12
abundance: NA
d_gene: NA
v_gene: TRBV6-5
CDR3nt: TGTGCCAGCAGTTACGGGGGGACTGAGCAGTACTTC
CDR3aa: CASSYGGTEQYF

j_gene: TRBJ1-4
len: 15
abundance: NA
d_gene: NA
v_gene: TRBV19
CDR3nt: TGTGCCAGTAATCGAGACGGCCCCTTCGGTGAAAAACTGTTTTTT
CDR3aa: CASNRDGPFGEKLFF

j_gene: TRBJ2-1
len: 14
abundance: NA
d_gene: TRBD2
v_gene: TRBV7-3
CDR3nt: TGTGCCAGCAGCTTAAATAGCGGGGGTCCTGAGCAGTTCTTC
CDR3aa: CASSLNSGGPEQFF

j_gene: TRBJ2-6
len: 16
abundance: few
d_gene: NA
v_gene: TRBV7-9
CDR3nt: TGTGCCAGCAGCAGGGGAGTTGCTCTTGGGGCCAACGTCCTGACTTTC
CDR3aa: CASSRGVALGANVLTF

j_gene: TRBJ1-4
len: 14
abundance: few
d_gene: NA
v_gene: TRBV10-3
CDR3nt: TGTGCCATCAGTGGAGATGAAGATGCTGAAAAACTGTTTTTT
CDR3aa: CAISGDEDAEKLFF

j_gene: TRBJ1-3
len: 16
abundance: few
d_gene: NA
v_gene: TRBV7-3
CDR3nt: TGTGCCAGCAGCCCGACTCCCCCTTACTCTGGAAACACCATATATTTT
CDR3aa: CASSPTPPYSGNTIYF

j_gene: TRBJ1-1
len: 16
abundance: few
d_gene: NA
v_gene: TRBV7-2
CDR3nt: TGTGCCAGCAGCTTTGTCGGGGGGTGGGGAAACACTGAAGCTTTCTTT
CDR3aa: CASSFVGGWGNTEAFF

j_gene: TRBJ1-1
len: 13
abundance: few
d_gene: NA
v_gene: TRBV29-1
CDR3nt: TGCAGCTCATGTGCCTGGGACAACACTGAAGCTTTCTTT
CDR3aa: CSSCAWDNTEAFF

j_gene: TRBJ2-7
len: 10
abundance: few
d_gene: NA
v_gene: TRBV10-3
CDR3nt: TGTGCCATCGGGTTGTACGAGCAGTACTTC
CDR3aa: CAIGLYEQYF

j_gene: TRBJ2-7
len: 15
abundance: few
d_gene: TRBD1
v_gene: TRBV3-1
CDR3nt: TGTGCCAGCAGCTCGCCGGGACAGGCCTCCTACGAGCAGTACTTC
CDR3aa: CASSSPGQASYEQYF

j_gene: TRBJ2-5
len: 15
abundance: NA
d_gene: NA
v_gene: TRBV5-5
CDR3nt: TGTGCCAGCAGCTTGATGGGCGAGGCGCGGGAGACCCAGTACTTC
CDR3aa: CASSLMGEARETQYF

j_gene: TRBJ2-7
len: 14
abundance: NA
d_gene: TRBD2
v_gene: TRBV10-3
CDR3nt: TGTGCCATCAGTGGACTAGCGGGGTCCTACGAGCAGTACTTC
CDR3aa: CAISGLAGSYEQYF

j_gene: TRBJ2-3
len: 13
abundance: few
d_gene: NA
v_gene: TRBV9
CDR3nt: TGTGCCAGCAGCGTCAGGGGCCCAGATACGCAGTATTTT
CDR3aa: CASSVRGPDTQYF

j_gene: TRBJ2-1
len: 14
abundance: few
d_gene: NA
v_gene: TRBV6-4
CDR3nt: TGTGCCAGCAGTGAAATGACGGGAACGAATGAGCAGTTCTTC
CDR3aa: CASSEMTGTNEQFF

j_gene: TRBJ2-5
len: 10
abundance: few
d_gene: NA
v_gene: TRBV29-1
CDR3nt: TGCAGCGTTTTTACCTGGGAGCAGTACTTC
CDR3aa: CSVFTWEQYF

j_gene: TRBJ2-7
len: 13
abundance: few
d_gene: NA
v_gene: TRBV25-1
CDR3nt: TGTGCCAGCAGTGACCGGGACATCTACGAGCAGTACTTC
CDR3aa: CASSDRDIYEQYF

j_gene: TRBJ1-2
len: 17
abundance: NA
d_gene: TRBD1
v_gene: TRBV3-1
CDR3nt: TGTGCCAGCAGCCAAGAGACAGGGGGGTTCCGGGACTATGGCTACACCTTC
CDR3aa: CASSQETGGFRDYGYTF

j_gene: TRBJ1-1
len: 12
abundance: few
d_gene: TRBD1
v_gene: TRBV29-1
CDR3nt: TGCAGCGCTGGGACAGCGAACACTGAAGCTTTCTTT
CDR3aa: CSAGTANTEAFF

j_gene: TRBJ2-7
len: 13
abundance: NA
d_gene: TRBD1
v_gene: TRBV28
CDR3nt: TGTGCCACCGAGGGACAGGTGGGCTACGAGCAGTACTTC
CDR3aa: CATEGQVGYEQYF

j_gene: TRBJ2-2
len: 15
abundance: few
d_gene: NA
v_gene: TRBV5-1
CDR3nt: TGCGCCAGCAGCTTGGACAACGCGAACACCGGGGAGCTGTTTTTT
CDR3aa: CASSLDNANTGELFF

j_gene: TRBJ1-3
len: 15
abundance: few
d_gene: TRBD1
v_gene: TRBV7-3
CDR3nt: TGTGCCAGCAGCCTATCAGGGGGCCCTGGAAACACCATATATTTT
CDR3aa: CASSLSGGPGNTIYF

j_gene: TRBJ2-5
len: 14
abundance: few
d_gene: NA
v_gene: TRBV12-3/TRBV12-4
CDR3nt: TGTGCCAGCAGTTCCCGGTTCGCCCTTGGGACCCAGTACTTC
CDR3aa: CASSSRFALGTQYF

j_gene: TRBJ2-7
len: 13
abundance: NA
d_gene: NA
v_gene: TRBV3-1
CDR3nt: TGTGCCAGCAGCCAAGATGGAGGATACGAGCAGTACTTC
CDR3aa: CASSQDGGYEQYF

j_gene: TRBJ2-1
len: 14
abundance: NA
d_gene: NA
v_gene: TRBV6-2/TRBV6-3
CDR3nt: TGTGCCAGCAAGGCCGATACTCCTAGGAATGAGCAGTTCTTC
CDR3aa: CASKADTPRNEQFF

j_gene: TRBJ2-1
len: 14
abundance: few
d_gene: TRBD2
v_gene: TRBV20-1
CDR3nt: TGCAGTGCTAAGAGCGGGGCCTCCTACAATGAGCAGTTCTTC
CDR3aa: CSAKSGASYNEQFF

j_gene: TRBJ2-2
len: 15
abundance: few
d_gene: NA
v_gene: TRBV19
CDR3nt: TGTGCCAGTAGTCCTGGTACCTGGAACACCGGGGAGCTGTTTTTT
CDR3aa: CASSPGTWNTGELFF